This T cell receptor (beta chain) was found in a study of cytomegalovirus exposure and HLA in healthy donors. About the research overall: An analysis done earlier identified 90 million to 120 million unique TCR beta sequences from about 180 million T cells.

Study-wide results and caveats: A later analysis linked 15,000 to 20,000 TCR beta sequences to HLA alleles at 0.05 false discovery rate. Most of the CMV-associated TCR beta chains (in a later analysis) appeared to be HLA-restricted. The classifier, whose performance was assessed in both the original and validation cohorts, reportedly diagnosed cytomegalovirus status with high specificity and sensitivity.

This CDR3 has 13 residues. CDR1 and CDR2 from the germline V gene are MDHEN and SYDVKM. Trimming stripped 5 bases from V and 6 bases from J, with 10 bases between. Primers: 60 Vbeta forward and 13 Jbeta reverse. Only in-frame clones appear in the TCRdb table, and some are missing; sequencing was by immunoSEQ multiplex PCR. The sample table includes about 130,000 clones. On this clone itself: Antigen unknown.

The specimen sequenced was PBMCs. V is TRBV28 and J is TRBJ2-2; no reliable D call. The receptor was derived from a woman between 40 and 50 years old in good health and CMV-seropositive. CDR3 sequence: CASSPSSAGELFF. In nucleotides, the CDR3 is TGTGCCAGCAGTCCCTCGTCGGCCGGGGAGCTGTTTTTT.